This TCR beta chain derives from a study of regulatory T cells. Study conclusions and caveats: Patient repertoires had restricted TRB V-J pairs and skewed V and J usage, most in Tregs. Hydrophobic residues at CDR3 positions 6 and 7 were enriched in conventional CD4+ T cells of CD3G-deficient patients.

Regulatory (CD25-high CD127-low) and conventional (CD25-low CD127-high) CD4+ T cells were sorted separately. Amplification used 52 TRBV primers and 13 TRBJ primers. Clones were read by immunoSEQ multiplex PCR, and TCRdb kept only the in-frame ones, dropping some. The sample records some 23,000 clones, roughly 88% being singletons. Notes on this clone: Its antigen is still unknown.

Per the germline V gene, CDR1 is SGHAT and CDR2 is FQNNGV. The CDR3 extends over 14 amino acids. The V and J ends lost 3 bases and 6 bases respectively, with 15 bases between them. Sequenced input: conventional CD4+ T cells sorted from blood. The V gene is TRBV11-2, the J gene TRBJ2-7; the D gene is possibly TRBD2 (5 bases). This receptor was taken from a child aged 10-17 years with CD3G deficiency. The CDR3 loop is CASSLEASRSEQYF. In nucleotides, the CDR3 is TGTGCCAGCAGCTTGGAGGCGTCGAGGAGCGAGCAGTACTTC.